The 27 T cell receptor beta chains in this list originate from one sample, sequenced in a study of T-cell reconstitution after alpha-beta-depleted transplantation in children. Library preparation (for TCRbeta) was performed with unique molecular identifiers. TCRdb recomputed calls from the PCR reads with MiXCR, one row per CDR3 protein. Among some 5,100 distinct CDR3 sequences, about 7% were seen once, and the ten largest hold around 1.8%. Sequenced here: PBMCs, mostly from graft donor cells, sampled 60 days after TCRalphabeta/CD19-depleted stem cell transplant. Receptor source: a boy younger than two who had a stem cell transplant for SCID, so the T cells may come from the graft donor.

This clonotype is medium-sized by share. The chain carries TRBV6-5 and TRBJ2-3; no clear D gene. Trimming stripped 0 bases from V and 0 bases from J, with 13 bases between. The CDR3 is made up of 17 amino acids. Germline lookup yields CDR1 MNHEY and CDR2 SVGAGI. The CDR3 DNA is TGTGCCAGCAGTTACTCGAGTCCCCCCGCTAGCACAGATACGCAGTATTTT. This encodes CASSYSSPPASTDTQYF.

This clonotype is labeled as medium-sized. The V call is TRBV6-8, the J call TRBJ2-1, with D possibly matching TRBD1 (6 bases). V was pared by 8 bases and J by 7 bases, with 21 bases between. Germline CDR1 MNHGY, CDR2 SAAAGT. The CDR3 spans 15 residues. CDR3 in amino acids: CASGSGTHKGNEQFF. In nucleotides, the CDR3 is TGTGCCAGCGGATCCGGGACACATAAAGGGAATGAGCAGTTCTTC.

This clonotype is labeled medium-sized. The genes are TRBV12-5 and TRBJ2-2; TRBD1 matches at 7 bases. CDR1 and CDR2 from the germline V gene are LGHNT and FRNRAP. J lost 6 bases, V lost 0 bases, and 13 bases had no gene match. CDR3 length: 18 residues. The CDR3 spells CASGLVPDRVPWAGELFF. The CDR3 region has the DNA TGTGCTAGTGGTTTGGTACCAGACAGGGTCCCATGGGCCGGGGAGCTGTTTTTT.

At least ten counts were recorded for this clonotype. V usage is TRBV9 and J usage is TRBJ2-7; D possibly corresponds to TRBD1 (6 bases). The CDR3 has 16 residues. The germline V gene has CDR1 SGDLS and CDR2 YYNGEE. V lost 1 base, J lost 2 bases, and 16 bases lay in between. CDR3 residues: CASSVFPGALTYEQYF. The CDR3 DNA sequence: TGTGCCAGCAGCGTATTCCCAGGGGCCCTCACCTACGAGCAGTACTTC.

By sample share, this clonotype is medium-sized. The CDR3 bases are TGCAGTGCTAGCTTTGGCGGCAACTGGCATCAGCCCCAGCATTTT. Translating gives CSASFGGNWHQPQHF. The gene calls are TRBV20-1 and TRBJ1-5; D gene unclear. The CDR3 spans 15 residues. V dropped 3 bases and J dropped 5 bases, with 17 bases sitting between them. Germline CDR1 DFQATT, CDR2 SNEGSKA (reference sequence).

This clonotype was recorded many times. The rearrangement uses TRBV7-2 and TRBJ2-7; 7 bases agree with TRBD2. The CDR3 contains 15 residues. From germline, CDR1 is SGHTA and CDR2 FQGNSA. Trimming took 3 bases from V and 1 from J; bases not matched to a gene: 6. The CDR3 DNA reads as TGTGCCAGCAGCTTCCCAACGGGGGGATCCTACGAGCAGTACTTC. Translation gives CASSFPTGGSYEQYF.

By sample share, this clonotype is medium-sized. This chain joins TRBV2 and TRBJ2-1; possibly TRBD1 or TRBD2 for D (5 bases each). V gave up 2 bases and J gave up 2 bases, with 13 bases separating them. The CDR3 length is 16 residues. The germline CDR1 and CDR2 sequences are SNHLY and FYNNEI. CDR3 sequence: CASSEWGRRTYNEQFF. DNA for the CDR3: TGTGCCAGCAGTGAATGGGGCAGGAGGACCTACAATGAGCAGTTCTTC.

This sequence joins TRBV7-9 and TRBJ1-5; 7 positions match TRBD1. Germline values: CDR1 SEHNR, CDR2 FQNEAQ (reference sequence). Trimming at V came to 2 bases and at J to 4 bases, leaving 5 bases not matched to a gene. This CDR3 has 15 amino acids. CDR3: CASSLRGQSNQPQHF. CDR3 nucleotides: TGTGCCAGCAGCTTAAGGGGGCAATCAAATCAGCCCCAGCATTTT. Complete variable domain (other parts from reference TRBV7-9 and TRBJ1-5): DTGVSQNPRHKITKRGQNVTFRCDPISEHNRLYWYRQTLGQGPEFLTYFQNEAQLEKSRLLSDRFSAERPKGSFSTLEIQRTEQGDSAMYLCASSLRGQSNQPQHFGDGTRLSIL.

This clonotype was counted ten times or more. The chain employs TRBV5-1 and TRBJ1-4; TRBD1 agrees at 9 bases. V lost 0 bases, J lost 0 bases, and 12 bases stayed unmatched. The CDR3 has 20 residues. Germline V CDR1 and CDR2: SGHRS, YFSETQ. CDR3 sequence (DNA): TGCGCCAGCAGCTTGGCCGCCCGGGACAGGGTACTTGCAACTAATGAAAAACTGTTTTTT. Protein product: CASSLAARDRVLATNEKLFF.

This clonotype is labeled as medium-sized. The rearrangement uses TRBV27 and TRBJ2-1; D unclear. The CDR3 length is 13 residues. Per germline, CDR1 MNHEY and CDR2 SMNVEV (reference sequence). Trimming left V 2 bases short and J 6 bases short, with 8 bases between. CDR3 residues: CASSLKGSNEQFF. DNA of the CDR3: TGTGCCAGCAGTTTAAAGGGAAGCAATGAGCAGTTCTTC.

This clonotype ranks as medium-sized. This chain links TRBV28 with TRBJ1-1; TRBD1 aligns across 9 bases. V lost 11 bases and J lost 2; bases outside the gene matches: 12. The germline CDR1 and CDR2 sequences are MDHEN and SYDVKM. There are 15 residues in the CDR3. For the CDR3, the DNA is TGTGCCGCCCTTAGCGGGGACAGGGAAAACACTGAAGCTTTCTTT. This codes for CAALSGDRENTEAFF.

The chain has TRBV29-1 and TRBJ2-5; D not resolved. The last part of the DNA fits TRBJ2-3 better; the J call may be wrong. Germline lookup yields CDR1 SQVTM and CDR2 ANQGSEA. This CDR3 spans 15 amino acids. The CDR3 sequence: CSASPGRLNTDTQYF. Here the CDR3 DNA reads TGCAGCGCTTCTCCTGGCAGATTAAACACAGATACGCAGTATTTT.

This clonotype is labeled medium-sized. CDR3 nucleotides: TGTGCCATCAGTGAGTCAAAGATCGGGTTGCCCTACGAGCAGTACTTC. This encodes CAISESKIGLPYEQYF. This chain connects TRBV10-3 to TRBJ2-7, with no clear D. The germline V gene has CDR1 ENHRY and CDR2 SYGVKD. V was trimmed by 0 bases and J by 2 bases, leaving 14 bases between them. The CDR3 is 16 residues long.

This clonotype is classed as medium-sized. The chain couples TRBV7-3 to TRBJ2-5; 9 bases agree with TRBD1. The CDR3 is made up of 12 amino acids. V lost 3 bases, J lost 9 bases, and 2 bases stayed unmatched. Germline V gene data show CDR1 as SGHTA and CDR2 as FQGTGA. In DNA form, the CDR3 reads TGTGCCAGCAGCTTTTACAGGGGGCCCCAGTACTTC. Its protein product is CASSFYRGPQYF.

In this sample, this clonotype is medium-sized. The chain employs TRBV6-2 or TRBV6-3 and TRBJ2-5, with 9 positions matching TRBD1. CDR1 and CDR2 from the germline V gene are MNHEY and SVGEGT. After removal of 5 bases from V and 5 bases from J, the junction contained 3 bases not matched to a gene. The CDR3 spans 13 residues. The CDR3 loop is CASSRTGVETQYF. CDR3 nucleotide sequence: TGTGCCAGCAGTCGGACAGGGGTGGAGACCCAGTACTTC.

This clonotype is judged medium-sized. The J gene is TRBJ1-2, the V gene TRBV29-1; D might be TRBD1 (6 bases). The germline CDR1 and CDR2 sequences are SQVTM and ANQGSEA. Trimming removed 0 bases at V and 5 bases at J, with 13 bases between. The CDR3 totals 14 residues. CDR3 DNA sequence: TGCAGCGTTGAAGAAAAGACAGGTGGTTATGGCTACACCTTC. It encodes CSVEEKTGGYGYTF.

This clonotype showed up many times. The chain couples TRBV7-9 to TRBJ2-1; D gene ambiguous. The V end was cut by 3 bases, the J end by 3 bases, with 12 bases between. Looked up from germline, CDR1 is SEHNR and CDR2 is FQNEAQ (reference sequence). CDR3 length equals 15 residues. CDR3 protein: CASSFPASHYNEQFF. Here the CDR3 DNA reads TGTGCCAGCAGCTTCCCCGCTTCCCACTACAATGAGCAGTTCTTC.

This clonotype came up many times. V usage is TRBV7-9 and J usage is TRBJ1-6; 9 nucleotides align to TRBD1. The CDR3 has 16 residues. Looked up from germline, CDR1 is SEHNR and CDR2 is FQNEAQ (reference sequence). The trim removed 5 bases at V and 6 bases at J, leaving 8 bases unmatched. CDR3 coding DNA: TGTGCCAGCAGCCCTTGGGACAGGGTAGTTAATTCACCCCTCCACTTT. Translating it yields CASSPWDRVVNSPLHF.

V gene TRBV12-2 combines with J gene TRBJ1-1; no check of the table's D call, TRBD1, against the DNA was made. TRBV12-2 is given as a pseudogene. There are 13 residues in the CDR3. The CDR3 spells CAVAPDPRVEAFF. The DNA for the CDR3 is TGTGCAGTCGCCCCGGACCCGAGAGTTGAAGCTTTCTTT.

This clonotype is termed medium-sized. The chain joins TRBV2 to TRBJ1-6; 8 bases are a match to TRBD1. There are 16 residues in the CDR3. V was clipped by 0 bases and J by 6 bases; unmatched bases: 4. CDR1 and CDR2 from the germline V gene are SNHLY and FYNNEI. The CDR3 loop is CASSEAKDRANSPLHF. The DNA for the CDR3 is TGTGCCAGCAGTGAAGCCAAGGACAGGGCTAATTCACCCCTCCACTTT.

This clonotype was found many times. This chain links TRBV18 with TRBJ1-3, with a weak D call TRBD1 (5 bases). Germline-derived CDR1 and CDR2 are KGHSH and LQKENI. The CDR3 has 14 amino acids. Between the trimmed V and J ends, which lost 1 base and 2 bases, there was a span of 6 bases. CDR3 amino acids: CASSPQGAGNTIYF. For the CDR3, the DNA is TGTGCCAGCTCACCACAAGGGGCTGGAAACACCATATATTTT.

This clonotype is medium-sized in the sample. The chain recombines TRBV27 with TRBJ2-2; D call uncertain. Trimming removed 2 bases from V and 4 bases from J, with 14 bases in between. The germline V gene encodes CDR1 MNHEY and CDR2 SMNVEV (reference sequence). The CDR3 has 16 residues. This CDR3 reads CASSLTGRISTGELFF. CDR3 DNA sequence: TGTGCCAGCAGTTTAACGGGCAGGATCAGCACCGGGGAGCTGTTTTTT.

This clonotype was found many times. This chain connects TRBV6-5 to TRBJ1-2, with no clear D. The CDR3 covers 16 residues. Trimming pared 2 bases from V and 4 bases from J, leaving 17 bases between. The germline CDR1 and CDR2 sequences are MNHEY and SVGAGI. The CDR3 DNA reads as TGTGCCAGCAGTTACGGCCGGGGAGGGCAAACCTATGGCTACACCTTC. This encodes CASSYGRGGQTYGYTF.

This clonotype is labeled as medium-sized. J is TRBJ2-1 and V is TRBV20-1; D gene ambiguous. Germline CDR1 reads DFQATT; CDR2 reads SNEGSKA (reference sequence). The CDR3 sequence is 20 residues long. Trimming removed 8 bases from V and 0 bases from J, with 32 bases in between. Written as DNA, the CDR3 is TGCAGTCGTTTAAAACGACCGGCATATAGAGAACCGAGCTCCTACAATGAGCAGTTCTTC. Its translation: CSRLKRPAYREPSSYNEQFF.

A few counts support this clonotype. The CDR3 here is CASSILRSGSGELFF. Here the CDR3 DNA reads TGTGCCAGTAGTATCCTCCGGTCGGGGTCCGGGGAGCTGTTTTTT. This chain uses TRBV19 with TRBJ2-2; D is perhaps TRBD2 (5 bases). The CDR3 runs to 15 residues. Germline V gives CDR1 LNHDA, CDR2 SQIVND (reference sequence). V lost 3 bases to trimming and J lost 6 bases, with 14 bases between them. Full variable domain (outside the CDR3, taken from reference TRBV19 and TRBJ2-2): DGGITQSPKYLFRKEGQNVTLSCEQNLNHDAMYWYRQDPGQGLRLIYYSQIVNDFQKGDIAEGYSVSREKKESFPLTVTSAQKNPTAFYLCASSILRSGSGELFFGEGSRLTVL.

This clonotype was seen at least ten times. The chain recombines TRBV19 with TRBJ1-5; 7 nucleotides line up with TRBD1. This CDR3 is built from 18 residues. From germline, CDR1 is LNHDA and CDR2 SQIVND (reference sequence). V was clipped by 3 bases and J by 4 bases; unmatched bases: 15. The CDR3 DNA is TGTGCCAGTAGTATTCTCAGGAGCGACAGGGTCCCGAATCAGCCCCAGCATTTT. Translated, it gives CASSILRSDRVPNQPQHF.

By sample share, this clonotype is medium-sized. CDR3 in DNA: TGTGCCAGCAGCCCTACGAATCAAGCGGGGAGTACCATTCGTTTCTACGAGCAGTACTTC. Translated: CASSPTNQAGSTIRFYEQYF. The chain joins TRBV7-3 to TRBJ2-7, with 7 positions matching TRBD2. Germline V gene data show CDR1 as SGHTA and CDR2 as FQGTGA. The V segment lost 5 bases and the J segment 3 bases; nucleotides outside the gene matches: 25. The CDR3 runs to 20 residues.